The TCR beta chain described here comes from a study of blood T cell repertoires in COVID-19. The data were produced by immunoSEQ multiplex PCR, yet TCRdb's version contains in-frame clones alone and is incomplete. The sample holds more than 300,000 clones, approximately 90% seen once. The origin of this receptor is a young woman who had recovered from COVID-19. What was sequenced was PBMCs or T cells enriched from blood (not recorded which).

CDR3 nucleotides: TGTGCCAGCAGCTACACGTGGGCTGGGACTAGCGGGAGATATGAGCAGTTCTTC. Residues: CASSYTWAGTSGRYEQFF. The rearrangement uses TRBV11-2 and TRBJ2-1, with TRBD2 matching over 14 bases. In germline, CDR1 is SGHAT, CDR2 FQNNGV. V shed 4 bases and J 8 bases; nucleotides not matched to a gene: 13. The CDR3 sequence is 18 residues long.